This is a list of T cell receptor beta chains from one sample in a study of shared clonotypes between healthy human individuals. Profiled with immunoSEQ multiplex PCR; TCRdb holds only in-frame clones, not every one. The sample has roughly 450,000 clones; 79% are singletons. Material for sequencing was PBMCs. These TCRs come from a woman aged 40-49 years in good health. Some clones in this sample may be carry-over from other donors' samples. Each CDR3 is given with its conserved first and last residue. The D gene is left open where the match is weak. Expanded clones are given a class, and other clones once, few, many or no size at all.

clone size	V gene	D gene	J gene	CDR3 protein	CDR3 DNA
once	TRBV7-2	TRBD1	TRBJ2-7	CASSLVGQHYEQYF	TGTGCCAGCAGCCTTGTGGGACAGCACTACGAGCAGTACTTC
.	TRBV7-3	.	TRBJ2-7	CASSHTYVTEQYF	TGTGCCAGCAGCCATACTTATGTCACCGAGCAGTACTTC
.	TRBV7-3	.	TRBJ2-7	CASSLNRDSYEQYF	TGTGCCAGCAGCTTAAACAGGGACTCCTACGAGCAGTACTTC
.	TRBV29-1	.	TRBJ2-7	CSVERAYEQYF	TGCAGCGTTGAAAGGGCCTACGAGCAGTACTTC
few	TRBV5-6	TRBD1	TRBJ2-2	CASSPGTGRAGELFF	TGTGCCAGCAGCCCCGGGACAGGCAGGGCCGGGGAGCTGTTTTTT
.	TRBV27	.	TRBJ2-7	CASSSWTGSYEQYF	TGTGCCAGCAGTTCCTGGACGGGTTCCTACGAGCAGTACTTC
.	TRBV7-7	.	TRBJ2-5	CASSSSRETQYF	TGTGCCAGCAGCTCATCAAGGGAGACCCAGTACTTC
.	TRBV9	TRBD1	TRBJ1-5	CASSAGQLNQPQHF	TGTGCCAGCAGCGCGGGACAGCTCAATCAGCCCCAGCATTTT
once	TRBV28	TRBD2	TRBJ2-3	CATQRLAGETDTQYF	TGTGCCACCCAGAGACTAGCGGGAGAGACAGATACGCAGTATTTT
once	TRBV7-8	TRBD2	TRBJ2-1	CASSFGGLAGSSYNEQFF	TGTGCCAGCAGCTTTGGGGGTCTAGCGGGAAGTAGCTACAATGAGCAGTTCTTC
few	TRBV9	TRBD1	TRBJ1-2	CASSVVPGQGAGYTF	TGTGCCAGCAGCGTAGTCCCGGGACAGGGGGCCGGCTACACCTTC
few	TRBV7-9	.	TRBJ2-5	CASSLLGSWETQYF	TGTGCCAGCAGCTTGCTCGGGAGTTGGGAGACCCAGTACTTC
.	TRBV6-5	TRBD2	TRBJ2-5	CASSRAAGVETQYF	TGTGCCAGCAGCCGAGCAGCGGGAGTAGAGACCCAGTACTTC
once	TRBV28	TRBD1	TRBJ1-2	CASRPGTAANYGYTF	TGTGCCAGCAGGCCAGGGACAGCAGCTAACTATGGCTACACCTTC
few	TRBV27	.	TRBJ2-1	CASLKVAASYNEQFF	TGTGCCAGCCTGAAGGTGGCTGCCTCCTACAATGAGCAGTTCTTC
.	TRBV19	.	TRBJ2-3	CASSMDGSRDTQYF	TGTGCCAGTAGTATGGACGGGAGTAGAGATACGCAGTATTTT
.	TRBV5-1	.	TRBJ1-1	CASSPGGTEAFF	TGCGCCAGCAGCCCTGGGGGCACTGAAGCTTTCTTT
.	TRBV29-1	.	TRBJ2-7	CSVEGQGGLEQYF	TGCAGCGTTGAAGGCCAGGGTGGTTTGGAGCAGTACTTC
.	TRBV27	TRBD2	TRBJ2-1	CASSSPTPGIAGYRNEQFF	TGTGCCAGCAGTTCGCCTACCCCAGGGATAGCGGGATACAGGAATGAGCAGTTCTTC
once	TRBV25-1	TRBD2	TRBJ2-7	CASRGGLAGGPSYEQYF	TGTGCCAGCAGGGGGGGGCTAGCGGGAGGGCCTTCCTACGAGCAGTACTTC
.	TRBV7-9	.	TRBJ2-2	CASSLSGDLGNTGELFF	TGTGCCAGCAGCTTGTCCGGAGACCTAGGAAACACCGGGGAGCTGTTTTTT
few	TRBV10-3	.	TRBJ1-1	CAIRHDSTSEAFF	TGTGCCATCAGGCACGACAGTACCTCTGAAGCTTTCTTT
.	TRBV29-1	TRBD2	TRBJ2-7	CSVGLATSGPAYEQYF	TGCAGCGTTGGACTAGCGACTAGCGGGCCGGCCTACGAGCAGTACTTC
.	TRBV5-1	.	TRBJ2-5	CASSPRPAAGAVREGTQYF	TGCGCCAGCAGCCCCCGCCCAGCCGCCGGGGCTGTGAGAGAGGGGACCCAGTACTTC
.	TRBV18	TRBD1	TRBJ2-1	CASSLEQGSSYNEQFF	TGTGCCAGCTCACTGGAACAGGGGAGCTCCTACAATGAGCAGTTCTTC
once	TRBV28	TRBD1	TRBJ1-2	CASSKGQGAGGYTF	TGTGCCAGCAGTAAGGGACAGGGGGCAGGTGGCTACACCTTC
.	TRBV7-7	TRBD2	TRBJ2-1	CASSFTSGSNEQFF	TGTGCTAGCAGCTTCACTAGCGGGAGTAATGAGCAGTTCTTC
.	TRBV4-2	TRBD1	TRBJ2-3	CASSHRTGTVNLGGTDTQYF	TGTGCCAGCAGCCATCGAACCGGGACAGTTAATTTGGGAGGCACAGATACGCAGTATTTT
.	TRBV16	.	TRBJ1-3	CASSQSEVSGNTIYF	TGTGCCAGCAGCCAATCGGAGGTTTCTGGAAACACCATATATTTT
.	TRBV11-2	.	TRBJ1-1	CASSLVGRWDTEMNTEAFF	TGTGCCAGCAGCTTAGTGGGTCGGTGGGATACAGAGATGAACACTGAAGCTTTCTTT
few	TRBV5-1	.	TRBJ2-5	CASSPPGETQYF	TGCGCCAGCAGCCCACCAGGGGAGACCCAGTACTTC
.	TRBV6-5	.	TRBJ1-2	CASTYRRGGYTF	TGTGCCAGCACCTACCGCAGGGGCGGCTACACCTTC
many	TRBV21-1	.	TRBJ2-7	CASSKGGRHYEQYF	TGTGCCAGCAGCAAAGGGGGCAGACACTACGAGCAGTACTTC
.	TRBV11-2	.	TRBJ2-7	CASSPHSYEQYF	TGTGCCAGCAGCCCCCATTCCTACGAGCAGTACTTC
.	TRBV19	.	TRBJ1-1	CASSLGTEKKAFF	TGTGCCAGTAGTTTGGGAACAGAGAAAAAAGCTTTCTTT
.	TRBV7-2	.	TRBJ1-5	CASSLYARDSNQPQHF	TGTGCCAGCAGCCTATATGCTAGGGATAGCAATCAGCCCCAGCATTTT
.	TRBV19	.	TRBJ2-4	CASSMVGAWAKNIQYF	TGTGCCAGTAGTATGGTGGGAGCCTGGGCCAAAAACATTCAGTACTTC
.	TRBV6-6	.	TRBJ1-1	CASRLINTEAFF	TGTGCCAGCAGGTTGATAAACACTGAAGCTTTCTTT
.	TRBV18	.	TRBJ2-7	CASSPPGGTGSYEQYF	TGTGCCAGCTCACCACCGGGGGGGACAGGTTCCTACGAGCAGTACTTC
.	TRBV28	TRBD1	TRBJ2-7	CASLGGIEQYF	TGTGCCAGTTTAGGGGGCATCGAGCAGTACTTC